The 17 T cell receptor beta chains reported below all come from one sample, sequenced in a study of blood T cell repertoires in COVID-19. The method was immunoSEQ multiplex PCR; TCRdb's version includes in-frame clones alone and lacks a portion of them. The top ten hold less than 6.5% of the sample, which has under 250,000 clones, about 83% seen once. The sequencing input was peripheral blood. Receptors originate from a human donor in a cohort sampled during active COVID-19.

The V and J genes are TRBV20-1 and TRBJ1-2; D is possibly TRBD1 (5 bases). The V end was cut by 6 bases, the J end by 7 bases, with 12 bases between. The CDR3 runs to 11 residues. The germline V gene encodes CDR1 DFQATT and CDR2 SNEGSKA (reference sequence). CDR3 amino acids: CSAQGLVGYTF. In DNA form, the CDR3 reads TGCAGTGCCCAGGGTTTAGTTGGCTACACCTTC.

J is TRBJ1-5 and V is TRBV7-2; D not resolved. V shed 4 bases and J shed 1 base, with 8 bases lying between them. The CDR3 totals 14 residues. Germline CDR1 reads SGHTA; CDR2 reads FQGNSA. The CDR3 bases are TGTGCCAGCAGCTCCGGACTCAGCAATCAGCCCCAGCATTTT. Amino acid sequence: CASSSGLSNQPQHF.

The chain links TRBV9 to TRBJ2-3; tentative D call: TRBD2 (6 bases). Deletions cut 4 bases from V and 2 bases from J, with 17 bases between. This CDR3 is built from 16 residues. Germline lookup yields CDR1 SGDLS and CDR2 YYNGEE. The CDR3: CASSPTGGMNTDTQYF. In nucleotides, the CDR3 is TGTGCCAGCAGCCCGACCGGAGGGATGAACACAGATACGCAGTATTTT.

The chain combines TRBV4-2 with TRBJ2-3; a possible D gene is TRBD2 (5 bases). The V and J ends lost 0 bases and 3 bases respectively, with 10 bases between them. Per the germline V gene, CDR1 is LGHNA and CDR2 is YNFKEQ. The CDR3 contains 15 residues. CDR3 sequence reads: CASSQDGSGTDTQYF. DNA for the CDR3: TGTGCCAGCAGCCAAGATGGCTCGGGGACAGATACGCAGTATTTT.

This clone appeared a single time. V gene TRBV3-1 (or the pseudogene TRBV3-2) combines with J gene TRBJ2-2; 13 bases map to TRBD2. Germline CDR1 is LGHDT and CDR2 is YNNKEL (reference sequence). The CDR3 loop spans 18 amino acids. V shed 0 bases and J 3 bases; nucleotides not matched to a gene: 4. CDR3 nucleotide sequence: TGTGCCAGCAGCCAAGATAGGACTAGCGGGGGATACACCGGGGAGCTGTTTTTT. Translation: CASSQDRTSGGYTGELFF.

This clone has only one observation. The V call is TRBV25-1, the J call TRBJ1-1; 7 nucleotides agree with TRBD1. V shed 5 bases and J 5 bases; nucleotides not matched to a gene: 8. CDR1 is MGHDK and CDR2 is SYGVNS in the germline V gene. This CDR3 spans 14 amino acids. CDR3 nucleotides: TGTGCCAGCAGTCTACAGGGGCGGGGTACTGAAGCTTTCTTT. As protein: CASSLQGRGTEAFF.

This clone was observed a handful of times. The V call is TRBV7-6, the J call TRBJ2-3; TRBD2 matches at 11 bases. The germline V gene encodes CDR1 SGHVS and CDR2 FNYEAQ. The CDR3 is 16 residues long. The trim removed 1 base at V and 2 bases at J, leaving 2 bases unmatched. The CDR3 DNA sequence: TGTGCCAGCAGCTTAGGTAGCGGGGGGGCCACAGATACGCAGTATTTT. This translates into CASSLGSGGATDTQYF.

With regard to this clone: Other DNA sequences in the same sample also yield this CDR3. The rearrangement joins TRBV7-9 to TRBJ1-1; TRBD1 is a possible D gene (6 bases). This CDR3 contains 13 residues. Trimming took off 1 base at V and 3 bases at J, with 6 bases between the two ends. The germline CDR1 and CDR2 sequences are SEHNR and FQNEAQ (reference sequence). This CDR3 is CASSLDRDTEAFF. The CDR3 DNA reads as TGTGCCAGCAGCTTAGACAGGGACACTGAAGCTTTCTTT.

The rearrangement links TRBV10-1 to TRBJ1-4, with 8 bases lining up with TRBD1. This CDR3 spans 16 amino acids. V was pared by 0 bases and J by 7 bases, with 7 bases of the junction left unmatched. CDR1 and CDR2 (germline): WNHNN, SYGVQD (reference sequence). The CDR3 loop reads CASSESSQGAGEKLFF. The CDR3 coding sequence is TGCGCCAGCAGTGAGTCATCCCAGGGGGCCGGTGAAAAACTGTTTTTT.

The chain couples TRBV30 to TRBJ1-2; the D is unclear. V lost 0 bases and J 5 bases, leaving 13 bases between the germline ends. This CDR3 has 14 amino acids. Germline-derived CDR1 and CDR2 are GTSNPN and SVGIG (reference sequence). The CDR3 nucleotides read TGTGCCTGGAGTGTACTGCGGCCCAGTTATGGCTACACCTTC. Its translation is CAWSVLRPSYGYTF. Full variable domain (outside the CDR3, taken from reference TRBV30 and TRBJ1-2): SQTIHQWPATLVQPVGSPLSLECTVEGTSNPNLYWYRQAAGRGLQLLFYSVGIGQISSEVPQNLSASRPQDRQFILSSKKLLLSDSGFYLCAWSVLRPSYGYTFGSGTRLTVV.

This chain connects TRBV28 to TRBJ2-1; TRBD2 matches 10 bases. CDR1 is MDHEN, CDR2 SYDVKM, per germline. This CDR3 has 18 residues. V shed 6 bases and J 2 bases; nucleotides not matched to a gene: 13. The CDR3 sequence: CASSPLLAGVSAYNEQFF. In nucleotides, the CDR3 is TGTGCCAGCAGCCCACTCCTAGCGGGAGTCAGCGCCTACAATGAGCAGTTCTTC.

CDR3 region: CASSQTGRGYTDTQYF. The CDR3 region has the DNA TGTGCCAGCAGCCAAACAGGGAGGGGATACACAGATACGCAGTATTTT. The V gene is TRBV7-9, the J gene TRBJ2-3; D is possibly TRBD2 (7 bases). The CDR3 loop spans 16 amino acids. V was pared by 5 bases and J by 2 bases, with 17 bases between. Germline CDR1 and CDR2: SEHNR and FQNEAQ (reference sequence).

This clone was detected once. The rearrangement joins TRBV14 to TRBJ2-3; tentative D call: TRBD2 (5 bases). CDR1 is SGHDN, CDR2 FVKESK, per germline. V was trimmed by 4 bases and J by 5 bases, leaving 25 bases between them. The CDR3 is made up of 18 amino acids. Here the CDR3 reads CASSRFTTREMAGDTQYF. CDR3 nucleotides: TGTGCCAGCAGCCGCTTCACGACAAGGGAGATGGCGGGAGATACGCAGTATTTT.

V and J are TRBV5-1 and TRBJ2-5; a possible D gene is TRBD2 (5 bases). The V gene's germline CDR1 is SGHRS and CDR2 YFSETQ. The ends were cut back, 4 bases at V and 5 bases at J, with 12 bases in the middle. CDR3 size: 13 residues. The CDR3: CASSSGVGETQYF. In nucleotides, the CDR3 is TGCGCCAGCAGCAGCGGAGTGGGGGAGACCCAGTACTTC.

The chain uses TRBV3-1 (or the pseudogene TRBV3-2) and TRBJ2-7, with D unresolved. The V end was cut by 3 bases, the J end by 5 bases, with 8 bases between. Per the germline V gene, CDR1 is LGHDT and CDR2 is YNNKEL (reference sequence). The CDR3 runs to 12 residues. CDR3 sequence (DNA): TGTGCCAGCAGCCATGTTCCGGACGAGCAGTACTTC. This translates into CASSHVPDEQYF.

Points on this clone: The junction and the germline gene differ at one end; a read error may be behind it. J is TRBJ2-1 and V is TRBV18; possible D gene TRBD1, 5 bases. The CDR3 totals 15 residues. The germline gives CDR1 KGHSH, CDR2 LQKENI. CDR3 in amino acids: CVSSPRQGPYNEQFF. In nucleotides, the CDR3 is TGTGTCAGCTCACCGCGCCAGGGCCCCTACAATGAGCAGTTCTTC.

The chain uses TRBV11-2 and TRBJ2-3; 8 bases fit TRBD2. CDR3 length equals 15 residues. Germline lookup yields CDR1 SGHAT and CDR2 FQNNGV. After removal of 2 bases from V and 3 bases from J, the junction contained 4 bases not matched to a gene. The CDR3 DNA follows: TGTGCCAGCAGCTTACGGCGGGAGGCTACAGATACGCAGTATTTT. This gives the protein CASSLRREATDTQYF.